Listed below are T cell receptor beta chains from one sample, sequenced in a study of early T cells in non-severe SARS-CoV-2 infection. TCRdb processed the 5' RACE reads anew with MiXCR; each CDR3 protein has one entry. This sample has tens of thousands of distinct CDR3 sequences, with 9% to 15% found just once. Sequenced material: whole blood. These receptors all come from an adult who was a healthcare worker with PCR-confirmed SARS-CoV-2 infection or an uninfected control (not recorded which). CDR3s include the opening cysteine and the closing phenylalanine or tryptophan. The D gene is left open where the match is weak. The size entry is marked missing in some rows and otherwise reads once, few, many or a size class.

J gene	V gene	D gene	clone size	CDR3 protein	CDR3 DNA
TRBJ1-1	TRBV12-5	TRBD1	few	CASAHRTGGGTEAFF	TGTGCTAGTGCCCATCGGACAGGGGGAGGTACTGAAGCTTTCTTT
TRBJ1-5	TRBV3-1	NA	many	CASSPPGVNQPQHF	TGTGCCAGCAGCCCCCCGGGGGTAAATCAGCCCCAGCATTTT
TRBJ2-1	TRBV7-9	NA	NA	CASSLSSNEQFF	TGTGCCAGCAGCTTATCGAGCAATGAGCAGTTCTTC
TRBJ2-7	TRBV18	NA	NA	CASSPPNPYEQYF	TGTGCCAGCTCACCTCCAAACCCCTACGAGCAGTACTTC
TRBJ2-7	TRBV7-9	NA	few	CASSLVQNTYEQYF	TGTGCCAGCAGCTTAGTTCAGAATACCTACGAGCAGTACTTC
TRBJ1-5	TRBV29-1	NA	NA	CSAQDQGNQPQHF	TGCAGCGCCCAGGATCAGGGCAATCAGCCCCAGCATTTT
TRBJ2-7	TRBV5-5	TRBD1	few	CASSRTGEEQYF	TGTGCCAGCAGCCGGACAGGGGAGGAGCAGTACTTC
TRBJ1-3	TRBV15	NA	NA	CATSRDDGRVYGNTIYF	TGTGCCACCAGCAGAGATGACGGCAGGGTGTACGGAAACACCATATATTTT
TRBJ2-7	TRBV29-1	TRBD1	many	CSVAGTGDSYEQYF	TGCAGCGTTGCCGGGACAGGGGACTCCTACGAGCAGTACTTC
TRBJ1-1	TRBV5-1	NA	many	CASSRTKSEAFF	TGCGCCAGCAGCCGGACGAAGTCTGAAGCTTTCTTT
TRBJ2-4	TRBV7-2	TRBD1	NA	CASSLDRLKNIQYF	TGTGCCAGCAGCTTGGACAGGTTAAAAAACATTCAGTACTTC
TRBJ2-7	TRBV4-3	TRBD2	few	CASSQEGRLAAEQYF	TGCGCCAGCAGCCAAGAGGGGAGACTAGCGGCCGAGCAGTACTTC
TRBJ2-1	TRBV7-3	NA	NA	CASGPGARGEQFF	TGTGCCAGCGGACCGGGAGCCAGGGGTGAGCAGTTCTTC
TRBJ2-3	TRBV7-2	NA	few	CASSQYLRSTDTQYF	TGTGCCAGCAGCCAATATCTCCGGAGCACAGATACGCAGTATTTT
TRBJ1-2	TRBV7-9	NA	few	CASSFDSVGYGYTF	TGTGCCAGCAGCTTTGATTCAGTAGGATATGGCTACACCTTC
TRBJ2-2	TRBV7-2	NA	few	CASSLDGSPTGELFF	TGTGCCAGCAGCTTAGACGGTAGCCCCACCGGGGAGCTGTTTTTT
TRBJ2-3	TRBV7-9	TRBD2	NA	CASSLGSVVAGADTQYF	TGTGCCAGCAGCTTAGGTTCGGTGGTAGCGGGAGCAGATACGCAGTATTTT
TRBJ2-1	TRBV30	NA	few	CAFTQPGRPPDEQFF	TGTGCCTTCACGCAACCGGGACGGCCTCCCGATGAGCAGTTCTTC
TRBJ2-6	TRBV19	NA	few	CASSSAVSGANVLTF	TGTGCCAGTAGTAGCGCCGTCTCTGGGGCCAACGTCCTGACTTTC
TRBJ1-2	TRBV7-2	TRBD1	NA	CASSLPILGGAGGQRNYGYTF	TGTGCCAGCAGCTTACCGATCCTGGGAGGGGCAGGGGGACAAAGAAACTATGGCTACACCTTC
TRBJ2-1	TRBV11-2	NA	NA	CASRTGTSPNEQFF	TGTGCCAGCAGAACCGGGACATCCCCCAATGAGCAGTTCTTC
TRBJ2-5	TRBV14	TRBD2	NA	CASSLRLAGGRETQYF	TGTGCCAGCAGCCTCCGACTAGCGGGAGGGCGAGAGACCCAGTACTTC
TRBJ2-2	TRBV18	TRBD1	few	CASSRATGRNTGELFF	TGTGCCAGCTCACGGGCGACAGGGCGTAACACCGGGGAGCTGTTTTTT
TRBJ2-3	TRBV29-1	NA	few	CSVETSIAGDTQYF	TGCAGCGTTGAGACGTCAATAGCTGGAGATACGCAGTATTTT
TRBJ1-2	TRBV19	TRBD1	few	CASIDGDRPYGYTF	TGTGCCAGTATCGACGGGGACAGGCCCTATGGCTACACCTTC
TRBJ2-1	TRBV19	NA	NA	CASSMWSLALKNEQFF	TGTGCCAGTAGTATGTGGTCTCTAGCGTTGAAAAATGAGCAGTTCTTC
TRBJ2-1	TRBV7-2	NA	few	CASSLIDEQFF	TGTGCCAGCAGCTTAATCGATGAGCAGTTCTTC
TRBJ1-6	TRBV9	TRBD1	NA	CASSVVGTVNSPLHF	TGTGCCAGCAGCGTAGTGGGGACAGTCAATTCACCCCTCCACTTT
TRBJ1-3	TRBV7-2	NA	NA	CASSHDRRGNTIYF	TGTGCCAGCAGCCACGACAGGCGTGGAAACACCATATATTTT
TRBJ2-1	TRBV20-1	TRBD2	NA	CSARDPSGSVSNEQFF	TGCAGTGCTAGAGATCCTAGCGGGAGTGTTAGTAATGAGCAGTTCTTC
TRBJ2-5	TRBV7-2	NA	many	CASSPGGTATQETQYF	TGTGCCAGCAGCCCCGGAGGGACAGCGACACAAGAGACCCAGTACTTC
TRBJ2-3	TRBV10-3	TRBD2	many	CAISESVVAGSPDTQYF	TGTGCCATCAGTGAGTCGGTTGTAGCGGGATCCCCAGATACGCAGTATTTT
TRBJ2-7	TRBV24-1	NA	few	CATSDRTSKDNYEQYF	TGTGCCACCAGTGATCGGACATCTAAGGACAACTACGAGCAGTACTTC
TRBJ2-3	TRBV5-8	TRBD2	NA	CASRPGGEDTQYF	TGTGCCAGCAGGCCGGGAGGGGAAGATACGCAGTATTTT
TRBJ2-7	TRBV11-1	TRBD2	NA	CATSELAGGGPQYF	TGTGCCACCAGCGAACTAGCGGGAGGGGGCCCGCAGTACTTC
TRBJ2-1	TRBV12-5	NA	NA	CASALPRTGPLSDEQFF	TGTGCTAGTGCCCTCCCTCGCACGGGTCCTCTATCGGATGAGCAGTTCTTC
TRBJ2-5	TRBV27	TRBD1	few	CASSSRTGKETQYF	TGTGCCAGCAGTTCCAGGACAGGGAAAGAGACCCAGTACTTC
TRBJ2-7	TRBV18	NA	many	CASSQAQGSYEQYF	TGTGCCAGCTCACAAGCCCAGGGTTCCTACGAGCAGTACTTC
TRBJ2-7	TRBV7-9	TRBD2	NA	CASSLESSGAQYF	TGTGCCAGCAGCTTAGAGTCTAGCGGTGCGCAGTACTTC
TRBJ2-5	TRBV27	TRBD2	few	CASSSLAGRGVETQYF	TGTGCCAGCAGTTCCTTAGCGGGAAGAGGTGTTGAGACCCAGTACTTC
TRBJ2-1	TRBV14	NA	few	CASSLTSWQFF	TGTGCCAGCAGCCTTACTTCCTGGCAGTTCTTC
TRBJ2-2	TRBV7-2	NA	few	CASSLGPLTGELFF	TGTGCCAGCAGCTTAGGCCCTCTCACCGGGGAGCTGTTTTTT